Listed below are T cell receptor beta chains from one sample, sequenced in a study of shared clonotypes between healthy human individuals. This table comes from immunoSEQ multiplex PCR, and its TCRdb copy is limited to in-frame clones, with some not included. The sample contains some 470,000 clones, around 80% of which appear only once. The sequenced sample was PBMCs. These TCRs come from a woman between 40 and 50 years old in good health. Some clones in this sample may be carry-over from other donors' samples. The CDR3 runs from the conserved cysteine through the conserved F or W. Fields, in order: clone size, V gene, J gene, D gene, CDR3 protein, CDR3 DNA. D genes are given only for firm matches. Only part of the rows carry a size: once, few, many, or a class if the clone is expanded.

abundance: -; v_gene: TRBV19; j_gene: TRBJ1-1; d_gene: -; CDR3aa: CASSISRATEAFF; CDR3nt: TGTGCCAGTAGTATATCGAGAGCCACTGAAGCTTTCTTT
abundance: -; v_gene: TRBV6-4; j_gene: TRBJ2-2; d_gene: -; CDR3aa: CASSAEMGSHTGELFF; CDR3nt: TGTGCCAGCAGTGCAGAGATGGGGAGCCACACCGGGGAGCTGTTTTTT
abundance: -; v_gene: TRBV2; j_gene: TRBJ1-4; d_gene: -; CDR3aa: CASSDSGAVNEKLFF; CDR3nt: TGTGCCAGCAGTGATTCGGGGGCCGTTAATGAAAAACTATTTTTT
abundance: -; v_gene: TRBV6-6; j_gene: TRBJ1-3; d_gene: -; CDR3aa: CASSWGLSGNTIYF; CDR3nt: TGTGCCAGCAGCTGGGGGCTATCTGGAAACACCATATATTTT
abundance: -; v_gene: TRBV19; j_gene: TRBJ2-7; d_gene: -; CDR3aa: CASKFGAVGTYEQYF; CDR3nt: TGTGCCAGTAAATTCGGGGCAGTCGGTACCTACGAGCAGTACTTC
abundance: -; v_gene: TRBV11-2; j_gene: TRBJ2-7; d_gene: TRBD2; CDR3aa: CASSFNSGSGYEQYF; CDR3nt: TGTGCCAGCAGCTTTAATAGCGGGAGTGGGTACGAGCAGTACTTC
abundance: -; v_gene: TRBV29-1; j_gene: TRBJ2-2; d_gene: TRBD1; CDR3aa: CSVEGSAFRPGQGKLSWELFF; CDR3nt: TGCAGCGTTGAAGGCTCTGCTTTCAGACCAGGACAGGGTAAGCTTTCTTGGGAGCTGTTTTTT
abundance: once; v_gene: TRBV18; j_gene: TRBJ1-1; d_gene: -; CDR3aa: CASSQGFDTEAFF; CDR3nt: TGTGCCAGCTCACAGGGGTTTGACACTGAAGCTTTCTTT
abundance: -; v_gene: TRBV5-1; j_gene: TRBJ2-3; d_gene: TRBD2; CDR3aa: CASSRGTSGRPATDTQYF; CDR3nt: TGCGCCAGCAGCCGGGGGACTAGCGGGAGGCCCGCGACAGATACGCAGTATTTT
abundance: -; v_gene: TRBV5-1; j_gene: TRBJ1-5; d_gene: -; CDR3aa: CASSPSGPNQPQHF; CDR3nt: TGCGCCAGCAGCCCGAGCGGGCCGAATCAGCCCCAGCATTTT
abundance: -; v_gene: TRBV28; j_gene: TRBJ2-3; d_gene: TRBD2; CDR3aa: CASSRGATSPSTDTQYF; CDR3nt: TGTGCCAGCAGTCGAGGGGCGACTAGCCCGAGCACAGATACGCAGTATTTT
abundance: few; v_gene: TRBV28; j_gene: TRBJ1-5; d_gene: -; CDR3aa: CASSKGLRGNQPQHF; CDR3nt: TGTGCCAGCAGCAAAGGTTTGAGGGGCAATCAGCCCCAGCATTTT
abundance: -; v_gene: TRBV6-5; j_gene: TRBJ1-1; d_gene: TRBD1; CDR3aa: CASRQDRAVFF; CDR3nt: TGTGCCAGCAGACAAGACAGGGCAGTTTTCTTT
abundance: -; v_gene: TRBV9; j_gene: TRBJ2-5; d_gene: TRBD2; CDR3aa: CASSVGGSGRGQETQYF; CDR3nt: TGTGCCAGCAGCGTAGGGGGAAGCGGGAGAGGGCAAGAGACCCAGTACTTC
abundance: -; v_gene: TRBV5-1; j_gene: TRBJ2-3; d_gene: -; CDR3aa: CASSSGRRSASTDTQYF; CDR3nt: TGCGCCAGCAGCTCGGGGAGGAGGAGTGCCAGCACAGATACGCAGTATTTT
abundance: -; v_gene: TRBV5-1; j_gene: TRBJ2-7; d_gene: TRBD2; CDR3aa: CASSLGAQGAGEQYF; CDR3nt: TGCGCCAGCAGCTTGGGAGCCCAGGGAGCGGGGGAGCAGTACTTC
abundance: -; v_gene: TRBV27; j_gene: TRBJ2-7; d_gene: TRBD2; CDR3aa: CASSHMGLAESYEQYF; CDR3nt: TGTGCCAGCAGTCACATGGGACTAGCGGAGTCCTACGAGCAGTACTTC
abundance: -; v_gene: TRBV9; j_gene: TRBJ1-3; d_gene: -; CDR3aa: CASSVAGNTIYF; CDR3nt: TGTGCCAGCAGCGTAGCTGGAAACACCATATATTTT
abundance: -; v_gene: TRBV11-2; j_gene: TRBJ2-1; d_gene: -; CDR3aa: CASSLPRQVLRFF; CDR3nt: TGTGCCAGCAGCTTACCCCGACAGGTTTTACGGTTCTTC
abundance: -; v_gene: TRBV28; j_gene: TRBJ2-7; d_gene: TRBD1; CDR3aa: CASSDPGQGIDEQYF; CDR3nt: TGTGCCAGCAGTGATCCGGGACAGGGGATTGACGAGCAGTACTTC
abundance: -; v_gene: TRBV6-5; j_gene: TRBJ2-4; d_gene: TRBD2; CDR3aa: CASSLSGAGGNIQYF; CDR3nt: TGTGCCAGCAGCCTCAGCGGGGCCGGGGGAAACATTCAGTACTTC
abundance: -; v_gene: TRBV4-2; j_gene: TRBJ1-2; d_gene: -; CDR3aa: CASSQEAQANYGYTF; CDR3nt: TGTGCCAGCAGCCAAGAGGCACAGGCTAACTATGGCTACACCTTC
abundance: -; v_gene: TRBV5-6; j_gene: TRBJ1-2; d_gene: TRBD1; CDR3aa: CASRLGRGPYGYTF; CDR3nt: TGTGCCAGCAGATTGGGCAGGGGGCCATATGGCTACACCTTC
abundance: -; v_gene: TRBV9; j_gene: TRBJ2-7; d_gene: -; CDR3aa: CASSVGYSSYEQYF; CDR3nt: TGTGCCAGCAGCGTAGGGTACAGCTCCTACGAGCAGTACTTC